This TCR beta chain emerged from a study of response to subunit inactivated influenza vaccine. Study findings and constraints: Only a handful of new T cells, the authors suggested, are recruited with each seasonal influenza vaccination.

Each CDR3 protein is one row after TCRdb ran MiXCR on the RT-PCR reads. The table records around 580,000 distinct CDR3 sequences, approximately 12% of them present only once. This clonotype was counted ten times or more. Its target is not known. This CDR3 has 15 amino acids. Between the trimmed V and J ends, which lost 2 bases and 2 bases, there was a span of 10 bases. Germline CDR1 is MNHEY and CDR2 is SVGAGI. The chain employs TRBV6-5 and TRBJ1-5; weak D call: TRBD1 (5 bases). Sample: PBMCs from blood, taken on the day of vaccination. This receptor was obtained from a man in his fifties or sixties who received an inactivated influenza vaccine. The DNA of the CDR3 is TGTGCCAGCAGTTACCTTGACAGCGGCAATCAGCCCCAGCATTTT. This sequence encodes CASSYLDSGNQPQHF.